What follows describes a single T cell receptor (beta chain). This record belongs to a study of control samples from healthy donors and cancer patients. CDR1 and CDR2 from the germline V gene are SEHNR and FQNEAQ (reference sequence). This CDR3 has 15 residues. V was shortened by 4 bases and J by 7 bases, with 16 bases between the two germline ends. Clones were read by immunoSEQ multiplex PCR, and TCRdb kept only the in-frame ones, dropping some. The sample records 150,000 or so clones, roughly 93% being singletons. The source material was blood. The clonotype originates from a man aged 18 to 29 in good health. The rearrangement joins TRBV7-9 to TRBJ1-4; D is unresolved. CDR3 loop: CASSSSSLDREKLFF. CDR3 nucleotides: TGTGCCAGCAGCTCGAGCTCCCTGGACCGTGAAAAACTGTTTTTT.